The clone carrying this T cell receptor beta chain was found many times. TCRdb fed the 5' RACE reads into MiXCR, producing one record per CDR3 protein. The top ten hold about 28% of the sample, which has about 30,000 distinct CDR3 sequences, 15% seen once. The V and J ends lost 2 bases and 7 bases, in that order; junction bases with no gene match: 6. The CDR3 spans 14 residues. The germline V gene has CDR1 ENHRY and CDR2 SYGVKD. Maryland, USA blood bank volunteers served as healthy controls. The unsorted libraries were produced from 2 million PBMCs held at -80 C. The data stem from a study of neurological immune-mediated disorders.

The sample comprised PBMCs. The receptor comes from a man in his 70s in good health. This sequence joins TRBV10-3 and TRBJ2-7, with 9 bases lining up with TRBD2. DNA of the CDR3: TGTGCCATCAGTGAGGGGCGGGGGGGCGCGGAGCAGTACTTC. This encodes CAISEGRGGAEQYF.